This is a list of T cell receptor beta chains from one sample in a study of Tregs in tolerant kidney transplant recipients. Repertoires were generated with immunoSEQ multiplex PCR, while TCRdb's copy carries only in-frame clones and drops some. The sample comprises approximately 90,000 clones, about 92% of which are singletons, and roughly 5% rests with the top ten. The sequencing sample was made of CD8+ T cells from blood. These receptors all come from a human donor in good health. Both conserved end residues are part of each CDR3. A D gene is named only where the DNA matches it firmly. A row's size may be missing; if present it is once, few, many or a size class.

>.|TRBJ1-1|TRBV25-1|once
CASITGGMNTEAFF
TGTGCCAGCATTACGGGGGGGATGAACACTGAAGCTTTCTTT
>.|TRBJ1-3|TRBV2|.
CASRFSGDTSGNTIYF
TGTGCCAGCAGGTTCTCTGGGGACACCTCTGGAAACACCATATATTTT
>TRBD2|TRBJ2-7|TRBV6-5|once
CASGGGNEQYF
TGTGCCAGCGGCGGGGGGAACGAGCAGTACTTC
>TRBD2|TRBJ2-2|TRBV6-5|.
CASSPGLEGGELFF
TGTGCCAGCAGTCCGGGACTAGAAGGCGGGGAGCTGTTTTTT
>TRBD2|TRBJ2-1|TRBV7-8|.
CASSYLFAGGPEEQFF
TGTGCCAGCAGCTACCTCTTCGCGGGGGGGCCTGAGGAGCAGTTCTTC
>.|TRBJ2-2|TRBV29-1|.
CSVELGAGELFF
TGCAGCGTTGAGCTAGGGGCCGGGGAGCTGTTTTTT
>TRBD1|TRBJ1-4|TRBV15|.
CATSRGRGRTGEKLFF
TGTGCCACCAGCAGGGGTAGGGGGCGTACAGGTGAAAAACTGTTTTTT
>.|TRBJ2-1|TRBV6-4|.
CASSDSVGAGRIF
TGTGCCAGCAGTGACTCTGTTGGAGCAGGCAGGATCTTC
>.|TRBJ2-7|TRBV15|.
CATGLDYYEQYF
TGTGCAACCGGACTGGACTACTACGAGCAGTACTTC
>.|TRBJ1-1|TRBV5-4|.
CASSLDANTEAFF
TGTGCCAGCAGCTTGGACGCGAACACTGAAGCTTTCTTT
>.|TRBJ1-2|TRBV9|.
CASSPSGSPFYGYTF
TGTGCCAGCAGCCCTTCGGGTAGCCCCTTCTATGGCTACACCTTC
>.|TRBJ2-3|TRBV7-3|.
CASSTRDWEADTQYF
TGTGCCAGCAGCACCAGGGATTGGGAGGCAGATACGCAGTATTTT
>.|TRBJ1-3|TRBV6-1|.
CASSADLSGNTIYF
TGTGCCAGCAGTGCGGACCTCTCTGGAAACACCATATATTTT
>.|TRBJ2-7|TRBV6-6|few
CASSYETGSYEQYF
TGTGCCAGCAGTTACGAGACGGGATCCTACGAGCAGTACTTC
>.|TRBJ1-2|TRBV29-1|.
CSVVGRDGGYTF
TGCAGCGTTGTTGGCAGGGACGGTGGCTACACCTTC
>TRBD2|TRBJ2-1|TRBV29-1|.
CSAGGVTGETAPKYNEQFF
TGCAGCGCGGGAGGAGTGACGGGGGAGACGGCACCCAAGTACAATGAGCAGTTCTTC
>TRBD2|TRBJ2-3|TRBV9|.
CASSVVAGVDTQYF
TGTGCCAGCAGCGTAGTTGCGGGGGTAGATACGCAGTATTTT
>TRBD1|TRBJ1-2|TRBV5-6|.
CASSLFGTGGNYGYTF
TGTGCCAGCAGCTTGTTTGGGACAGGGGGCAACTATGGCTACACCTTC
>.|TRBJ2-2|TRBV11-2|medium-sized
CASRSANTGELFF
TGTGCCAGCAGGTCAGCGAACACCGGGGAGCTGTTTTTT
>.|TRBJ2-1|TRBV27|.
CASSLTASSYNEQFF
TGTGCCAGCAGTTTGACTGCGAGCTCCTACAATGAGCAGTTCTTC
>TRBD1|TRBJ2-3|TRBV27|.
CASSLSARQGLADTQYF
TGTGCCAGCAGTTTATCGGCCAGACAGGGTTTGGCAGATACGCAGTATTTT
>.|TRBJ2-2|TRBV27|.
CASSFGQGELFF
TGTGCCAGCAGTTTCGGACAGGGGGAGCTGTTTTTT
>TRBD1|TRBJ2-1|TRBV29-1|.
CSAGTGGHNEQFF
TGCAGCGCCGGGACAGGAGGCCACAATGAGCAGTTCTTC
>TRBD2|TRBJ2-7|TRBV27|.
CASSRPGRRAYEQYF
TGTGCCAGCAGTCGGCCCGGGAGGAGGGCCTACGAGCAGTACTTC
>.|TRBJ1-1|TRBV7-8|.
CASSLTGRAFF
TGTGCCAGCAGCTTAACAGGTCGGGCTTTCTTT